This is a list of T cell receptor beta chains from one sample in a study of blood T cell repertoires in COVID-19. Sequencing was performed with immunoSEQ multiplex PCR; in TCRdb, only in-frame clones are kept and a portion is missing. This sample has roughly 150,000 clones; approximately 83% occur once, and the top ten carry about a tenth. Sequenced sample: peripheral blood. These receptors were obtained from a man aged 65 to 79 with active or convalescent COVID-19. Both conserved end residues are part of each CDR3. Each record gives: V gene, J gene, CDR3 length, clone size, D gene, CDR3 protein, CDR3 DNA. D genes are given only for firm matches. Clone size is not always given. Where it is, it says once, few, many or a class for expanded clones.

v_call: TRBV7-3
j_call: TRBJ2-1
cdr3_length: 16
clone_size: NA
d_call: NA
cdr3_aa: CASSLNQAGSLNEQFF
cdr3_nt: TGTGCCAGCAGCTTAAATCAGGCGGGGTCTTTGAATGAGCAGTTCTTC

v_call: TRBV6-2/TRBV6-3
j_call: TRBJ1-2
cdr3_length: 17
clone_size: NA
d_call: TRBD1
cdr3_aa: CASSYARNRGSNYGYTF
cdr3_nt: TGTGCCAGCAGTTACGCGCGCAACAGGGGATCTAACTATGGCTACACCTTC

v_call: TRBV7-2
j_call: TRBJ2-1
cdr3_length: 16
clone_size: NA
d_call: NA
cdr3_aa: CASSFSGAADYNEQFF
cdr3_nt: TGTGCCAGCAGCTTTTCTGGAGCGGCCGATTACAATGAGCAGTTCTTC

v_call: TRBV4-3
j_call: TRBJ2-3
cdr3_length: 17
clone_size: NA
d_call: NA
cdr3_aa: CASSQDRGGRASDTQYF
cdr3_nt: TGCGCCAGCAGCCAAGATAGGGGGGGGAGGGCCTCAGATACGCAGTATTTT

v_call: TRBV5-1
j_call: TRBJ2-7
cdr3_length: 13
clone_size: NA
d_call: NA
cdr3_aa: CASSLDGSQEQYF
cdr3_nt: TGCGCCAGCAGCTTGGACGGTTCTCAAGAGCAGTACTTC

v_call: TRBV30
j_call: TRBJ2-3
cdr3_length: 16
clone_size: NA
d_call: NA
cdr3_aa: CAYNRRASENTDTQYF
cdr3_nt: TGTGCCTATAATCGCCGGGCTAGCGAGAACACAGATACGCAGTATTTT

v_call: TRBV2
j_call: TRBJ1-1
cdr3_length: 13
clone_size: once
d_call: TRBD1
cdr3_aa: CASSGPGGIRAFF
cdr3_nt: TGTGCCAGCAGTGGCCCAGGGGGCATTAGAGCTTTCTTT

v_call: TRBV18
j_call: TRBJ2-7
cdr3_length: 15
clone_size: NA
d_call: TRBD2
cdr3_aa: CASSRRTSGRNEQYF
cdr3_nt: TGTGCCAGCTCACGCCGGACTAGCGGGAGAAACGAGCAGTACTTC

v_call: TRBV28
j_call: TRBJ1-5
cdr3_length: 15
clone_size: NA
d_call: NA
cdr3_aa: CASSTPEGGSQPQHF
cdr3_nt: TGTGCCAGCTCAACCCCTGAGGGTGGCAGTCAGCCCCAGCATTTT

v_call: TRBV28
j_call: TRBJ1-2
cdr3_length: 16
clone_size: NA
d_call: TRBD1
cdr3_aa: CASSPNLGQGGYGYTF
cdr3_nt: TGTGCCAGCAGTCCGAACTTGGGACAGGGAGGCTATGGCTACACCTTC

v_call: TRBV4-3
j_call: TRBJ2-5
cdr3_length: 13
clone_size: once
d_call: NA
cdr3_aa: CASSQESRETQYF
cdr3_nt: TGCGCCAGCAGCCAAGAGTCCCGAGAGACCCAGTACTTC

v_call: TRBV7-8
j_call: TRBJ1-2
cdr3_length: 13
clone_size: NA
d_call: NA
cdr3_aa: CASGHTGTEGYTF
cdr3_nt: TGTGCCAGCGGCCATACAGGGACGGAAGGCTACACCTTC

v_call: TRBV7-9
j_call: TRBJ1-4
cdr3_length: 17
clone_size: NA
d_call: TRBD1
cdr3_aa: CASSLFTGTGFQEKLFF
cdr3_nt: TGTGCCAGCAGCTTATTCACCGGGACAGGGTTTCAAGAAAAACTGTTTTTT

v_call: TRBV5-1
j_call: TRBJ1-1
cdr3_length: 16
clone_size: NA
d_call: TRBD1
cdr3_aa: CASSLEGQGASTEAFF
cdr3_nt: TGCGCCAGCAGCTTGGAGGGACAGGGGGCGAGCACTGAAGCTTTCTTT

v_call: TRBV3-1/TRBV3-2
j_call: TRBJ2-5
cdr3_length: 19
clone_size: NA
d_call: TRBD1
cdr3_aa: CASSLGPPPWTGSEETQYF
cdr3_nt: TGTGCCAGCAGCCTGGGCCCCCCCCCGTGGACAGGGTCTGAAGAGACCCAGTACTTC

v_call: TRBV9
j_call: TRBJ2-1
cdr3_length: 16
clone_size: NA
d_call: NA
cdr3_aa: CASSLRHGSAYNEQFF
cdr3_nt: TGTGCCAGCAGCCTAAGACACGGGAGCGCATATAATGAGCAGTTCTTC

v_call: TRBV18
j_call: TRBJ1-5
cdr3_length: 13
clone_size: NA
d_call: NA
cdr3_aa: CASSLQGSQPQHF
cdr3_nt: TGTGCCAGCTCACTTCAGGGGAGTCAGCCCCAGCATTTT

v_call: TRBV27
j_call: TRBJ2-7
cdr3_length: 14
clone_size: NA
d_call: TRBD1
cdr3_aa: CASSNRQGAYEQYF
cdr3_nt: TGTGCCAGCAGTAACCGACAGGGGGCCTACGAGCAGTACTTC

v_call: TRBV14
j_call: TRBJ2-3
cdr3_length: 15
clone_size: NA
d_call: TRBD1
cdr3_aa: CASSLYRGSTDTQYF
cdr3_nt: TGTGCCAGCAGCCTATACAGGGGGAGCACAGATACGCAGTATTTT

v_call: TRBV28
j_call: TRBJ1-2
cdr3_length: 13
clone_size: NA
d_call: TRBD1
cdr3_aa: CASRGQGWDGYTF
cdr3_nt: TGTGCCAGCAGAGGACAGGGCTGGGATGGCTACACCTTC

v_call: TRBV28
j_call: TRBJ2-7
cdr3_length: 15
clone_size: NA
d_call: NA
cdr3_aa: CASSLAGSHSYEQYF
cdr3_nt: TGTGCCAGCAGTTTGGCGGGATCTCACTCCTACGAGCAGTACTTC